This T cell receptor beta chain emerged from a study of T cell repertoires in cytomegalovirus infection. Background on the study: Both CMV infection and a matching HLA type were indicated by public TCR beta signatures.

Trimming at V came to 5 bases and at J to 2 bases, leaving 6 bases not matched to a gene. The CDR3 length is 15 residues. Per germline, CDR1 SGHTA and CDR2 FQGNSA. TCRdb reprocessed the reads via MiXCR and lists one record per CDR3 protein. The table lists around 740,000 distinct CDR3 sequences, 35% of them singletons. Study-wide findings and caveats: Carriers of CMV and the relevant HLA type were discriminated by public TCR beta frequency.

In the case of this clonotype: Its cognate antigen is unknown.

The specimen was PBMCs. The source is a human donor in good health (CMV status not recorded). Some clones in this sample may be carry-over from other donors' samples. V usage is TRBV7-2 and J usage is TRBJ2-4; 7 nucleotides line up with TRBD1. The CDR3 is CASSPDRATKNIQYF. Here the CDR3 DNA reads TGTGCCAGCAGCCCAGACAGGGCGACCAAAAACATTCAGTACTTC.